The table lists the clone carrying this TCR beta chain with a few counts. Its antigen is not known. This specimen belongs to a study of identical twins. This CDR3 is 16 amino acids long. The germline V gene has CDR1 MNHEY and CDR2 SMNVEV (reference sequence). With 3 bases clipped from V and 5 bases from J, the junction kept 10 bases outside the gene matches. Study-level points and caveats: Models underestimated out-of-frame TCR alpha sharing in monozygotic twins.

TCRdb reanalysed the 5' RACE reads using MiXCR and keeps one entry per CDR3 protein. Among 250,000 to 300,000 distinct CDR3 sequences listed, 6.5% to 9.5% were seen once. These data are also associated with another study on yellow fever vaccine responses in identical twins.

Sequenced material: CD8+ T cells sorted from blood. The chain links TRBV27 to TRBJ2-1; 7 bases match TRBD1. This TCR was sampled from a woman between 18 and 29 years old in good health. CDR3 sequence (DNA): TGTGCCAGCAGTTTCTTCGGAAGGGGGCTCGACAATGAGCAGTTCTTC. Translating gives CASSFFGRGLDNEQFF.